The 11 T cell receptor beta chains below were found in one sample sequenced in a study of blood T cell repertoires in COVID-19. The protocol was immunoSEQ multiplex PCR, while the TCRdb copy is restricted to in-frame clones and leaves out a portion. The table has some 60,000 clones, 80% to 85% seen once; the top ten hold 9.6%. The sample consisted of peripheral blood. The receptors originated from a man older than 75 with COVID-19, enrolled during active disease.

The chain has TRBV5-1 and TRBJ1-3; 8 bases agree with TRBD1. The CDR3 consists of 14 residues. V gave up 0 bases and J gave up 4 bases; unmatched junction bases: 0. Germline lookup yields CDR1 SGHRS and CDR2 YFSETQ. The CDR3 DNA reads TGCGCCAGCAGCTTGGGGACAGGGGGAAACACCATATATTTT. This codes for CASSLGTGGNTIYF.

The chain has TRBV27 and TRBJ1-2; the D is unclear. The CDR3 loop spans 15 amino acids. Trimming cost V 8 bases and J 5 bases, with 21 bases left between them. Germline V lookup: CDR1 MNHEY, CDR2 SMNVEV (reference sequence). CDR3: CASGSVLFRGYGYTF. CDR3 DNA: TGTGCCAGCGGGTCGGTGCTCTTCCGGGGTTATGGCTACACCTTC.

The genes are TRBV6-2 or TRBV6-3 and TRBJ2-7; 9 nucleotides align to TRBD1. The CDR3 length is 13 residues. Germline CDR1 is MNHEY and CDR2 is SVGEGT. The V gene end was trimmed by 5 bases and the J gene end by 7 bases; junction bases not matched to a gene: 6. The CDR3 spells CASSAGTGSEQYF. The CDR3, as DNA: TGTGCCAGCAGTGCCGGGACAGGGAGTGAGCAGTACTTC.

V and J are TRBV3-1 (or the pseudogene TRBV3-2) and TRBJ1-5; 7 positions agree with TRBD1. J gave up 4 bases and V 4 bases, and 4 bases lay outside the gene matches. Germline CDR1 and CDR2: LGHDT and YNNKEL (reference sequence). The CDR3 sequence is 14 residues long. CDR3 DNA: TGTGCCAGCAGCCTACAGGGGTCGAATCAGCCCCAGCATTTT. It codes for CASSLQGSNQPQHF.

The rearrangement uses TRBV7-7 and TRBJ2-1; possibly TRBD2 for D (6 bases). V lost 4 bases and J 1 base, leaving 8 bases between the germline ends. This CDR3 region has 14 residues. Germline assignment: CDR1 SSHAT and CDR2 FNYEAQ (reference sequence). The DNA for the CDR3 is TGTGCCAGCAGCTCCGGAGGGTCCTACAATGAGCAGTTCTTC. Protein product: CASSSGGSYNEQFF.

CDR3 loop: CASSVSLGQGTGELFF. The CDR3 nucleotides read TGTGCCAGCAGCGTATCCCTGGGACAGGGCACCGGGGAGCTGTTTTTT. The genes are TRBV9 and TRBJ2-2; 9 bases align to TRBD1. Per germline, CDR1 SGDLS and CDR2 YYNGEE. CDR3 length: 16 residues. Trimming cost V 1 base and J 4 bases; bases outside gene matches: 5.

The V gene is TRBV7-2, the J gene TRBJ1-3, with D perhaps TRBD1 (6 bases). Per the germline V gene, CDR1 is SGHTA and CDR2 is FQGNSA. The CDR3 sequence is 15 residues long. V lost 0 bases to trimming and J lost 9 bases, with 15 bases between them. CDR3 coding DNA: TGTGCCAGCAGCTTAGCGCATCAGGGGCGAAGCACCATATATTTT. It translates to CASSLAHQGRSTIYF.

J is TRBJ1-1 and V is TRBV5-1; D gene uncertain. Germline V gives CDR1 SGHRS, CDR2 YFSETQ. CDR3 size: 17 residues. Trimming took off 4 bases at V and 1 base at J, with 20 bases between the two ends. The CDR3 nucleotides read TGCGCCAGCAGCCCCGGACTCCGTATTTCGCCGAACACTGAAGCTTTCTTT. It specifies CASSPGLRISPNTEAFF.

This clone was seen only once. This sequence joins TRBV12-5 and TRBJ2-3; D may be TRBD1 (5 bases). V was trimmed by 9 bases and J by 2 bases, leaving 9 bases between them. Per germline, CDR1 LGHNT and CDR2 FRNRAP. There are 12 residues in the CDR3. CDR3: CASKGITDTQYF. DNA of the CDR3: TGTGCTAGCAAGGGGATCACAGATACGCAGTATTTT.

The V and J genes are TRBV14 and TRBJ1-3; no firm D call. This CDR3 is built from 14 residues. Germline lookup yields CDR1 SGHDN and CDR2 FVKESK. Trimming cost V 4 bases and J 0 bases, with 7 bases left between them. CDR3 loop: CASSPSGSGNTIYF. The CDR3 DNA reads TGTGCCAGCAGCCCGTCCGGCTCTGGAAACACCATATATTTT.

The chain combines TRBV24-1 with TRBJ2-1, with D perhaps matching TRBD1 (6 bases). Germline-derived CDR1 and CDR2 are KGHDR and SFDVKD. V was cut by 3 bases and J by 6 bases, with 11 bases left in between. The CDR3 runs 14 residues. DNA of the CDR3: TGTGCCACCAGTGATATGGGGGCCGGCAATGAGCAGTTCTTC. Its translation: CATSDMGAGNEQFF.